Listed below are T cell receptor beta chains from one sample, sequenced in a study of cytomegalovirus exposure and HLA in healthy donors. Here immunoSEQ multiplex PCR was the method, and the copy in TCRdb shows in-frame clones only, minus some. The repertoire consists of around 120,000 clones, with 75% to 90% occurring once and the leading ten covering approximately 5.6%. Material: PBMCs. The receptors stem from a woman in her forties in good health and CMV-seropositive. The CDR3 runs from the conserved cysteine through the conserved F or W. A D gene is named only where the DNA matches it firmly. Clone size, where shown, is once, few, many, or a class for clones that have expanded.

V	J	size	D	DNA	CDR3
TRBV19	TRBJ2-2	-	TRBD2	TGTGCCAGTAGTATAGGGGCGGGGGTACTTAACACCGGGGAGCTGTTTTTT	CASSIGAGVLNTGELFF
TRBV5-1	TRBJ2-3	once	-	TGCGCCAGCAGCTTGGTAGCACCCACAGATACGCAGTATTTT	CASSLVAPTDTQYF
TRBV7-2	TRBJ1-1	-	-	TGTGCCAGCAGCTTAGGACCTACTATGAACACTGAAGCTTTCTTT	CASSLGPTMNTEAFF
TRBV7-2	TRBJ1-2	-	-	TGTGCCAGCAGCTCACCAGGGATCACTGTATATGGCTACACCTTC	CASSSPGITVYGYTF
TRBV7-2	TRBJ2-5	-	TRBD1	TGTGCCAGCAGCACGGACAGGGGGCATGAGACCCAGTACTTC	CASSTDRGHETQYF
TRBV15	TRBJ2-5	-	TRBD1	TGTGCCACCAGCAGGTACCGGGACAGGGTGGAGACCCAGTACTTC	CATSRYRDRVETQYF
TRBV12-5	TRBJ2-3	-	TRBD1	TGTGCTAGTGGTTTGGAGGGGGCTGCAGATACGCAGTATTTT	CASGLEGAADTQYF
TRBV7-2	TRBJ1-5	-	TRBD1	TGTGCCAGCAGCTTCACAGGGGGCGGTCAGCCCCAGCATTTT	CASSFTGGGQPQHF
TRBV6-1	TRBJ2-7	-	-	TGTGCCAGCAGTCTCAGTCCCGAGCAGTACTTC	CASSLSPEQYF
TRBV12-5	TRBJ2-7	-	-	TGTGCCCCTCCACGGTACGAGCAGTACTTC	CAPPRYEQYF
TRBV5-5	TRBJ1-5	-	-	TGTGCCAGCAGCTTGGTTACGGAGAGTGGTCAGCCCCAGCATTTT	CASSLVTESGQPQHF
TRBV10-3	TRBJ2-5	many	-	TGTGCCATCAGAGGCGGGTGGGAGGCAGAGACCCAGTACTTC	CAIRGGWEAETQYF
TRBV7-9	TRBJ1-4	-	TRBD1	TGTGCCAGCAGGAGAGAACAGGGGGCCCACCTGTTTTTT	CASRREQGAHLFF
TRBV6-5	TRBJ1-5	-	-	TGTGCCAGCAGTCCACGGGATAGCAATCAGCCCCAGCATTTT	CASSPRDSNQPQHF
TRBV7-2	TRBJ2-3	once	TRBD2	TGTGCCAGCAGCTTACGGACTAGCGGGAGCCTTTTAGATACGCAGTATTTT	CASSLRTSGSLLDTQYF